The 26 T cell receptor beta chains listed next were all sequenced from one sample in a study of blood T cells in healthy people across ages. Then a second PCR, running about 6 to 12 cycles, was carried out with a sample-barcoded 5' primer and a J-beta primer mix. TCRdb called the 5' RACE reads again in MiXCR, with one record for every CDR3 protein. The data contain around 1,800,000 distinct CDR3 sequences, roughly 43% of them singletons. Sequencing used blood. Every receptor here comes from a human donor in good health.

The CDR3 coding sequence is TGTGCCAGCAGCCCCCAACAGGCGCGCGGGGAGACCCAGTACTTC. Protein: CASSPQQARGETQYF. The chain has TRBV7-9 and TRBJ2-5; possibly TRBD1 or TRBD2 for D (5 bases each). The CDR3 is 15 amino acids. V gave up 5 bases and J gave up 5 bases, with 18 bases separating them. Germline V gives CDR1 SEHNR, CDR2 FQNEAQ (reference sequence).

The rearrangement uses TRBV12-3 or TRBV12-4 and TRBJ2-5; TRBD2 matches 10 bases. With 7 bases clipped from V and 5 bases from J, the junction kept 19 bases outside the gene matches. The CDR3 is 18 residues long. The CDR3 DNA reads as TGTGCCAGCACCCTTATCCTCGGCCACCTAGCGGGGGTGGAGACCCAGTACTTC. Its translation: CASTLILGHLAGVETQYF.

This chain joins TRBV24-1 and TRBJ2-3, with a weak D call TRBD1 (6 bases). V lost 3 bases and J lost 11, with 17 bases in between. CDR3 length: 14 amino acids. Germline V gives CDR1 KGHDR, CDR2 SFDVKD. The DNA of the CDR3 is TGTGCCACCAGTGATCCCCGGACAGCCCCAGGGCAGTATTTT. Translated, it gives CATSDPRTAPGQYF.

The CDR3 DNA sequence: TGTGCCAGCAGCCTCCTAAAGGGGAACTATGGCTACACCTTC. It encodes CASSLLKGNYGYTF. The chain is built from TRBV12-3 or TRBV12-4 and TRBJ1-2, with a possible D match to TRBD1 (5 bases). V was shortened by 6 bases and J by 2 bases, with 13 bases between the two germline ends. The CDR3 sequence is 14 residues long.

Only a few counts were recorded for this clonotype. The chain recombines TRBV2 with TRBJ2-1, with a possible D match to TRBD2 (5 bases). Between the trimmed V and J ends, which lost 6 bases and 6 bases, there was a span of 15 bases. The CDR3 runs 14 residues. Germline CDR1 and CDR2: SNHLY and FYNNEI. CDR3 amino acids: CASRISFGGNEQFF. CDR3 nucleotides: TGTGCCAGCAGGATATCCTTTGGAGGCAATGAGCAGTTCTTC.

Notes on this clonotype: The junction and the germline gene differ at one end; a read error may be behind it. J is TRBJ1-6 and V is TRBV4-3; maybe TRBD1 (5 bases). The germline gives CDR1 LGHNA, CDR2 YSLEER. This CDR3 region has 15 residues. CDR3 in amino acids: CASSQQTVYNSPLHF. In nucleotides, the CDR3 is TGCGCCAGCAGCCAACAGACAGTCTATAATTCGCCCCTCCACTTT.

The J gene is TRBJ1-2, the V gene TRBV6-1; 8 bases line up with TRBD1. Trimming removed 6 bases from V and 8 bases from J; junction bases left unmatched: 11. CDR3 size: 14 residues. Germline lookup yields CDR1 MNHNS and CDR2 SASEGT. This CDR3 is CASSGTTGDQGYTF. In DNA, the CDR3 is TGTGCCAGCAGCGGAACGACAGGGGATCAGGGCTACACCTTC.

The CDR3 reads CASSLVRQLNEQFF. The CDR3 DNA follows: TGTGCCAGCAGCTTAGTTCGACAGTTGAATGAGCAGTTCTTC. The rearrangement joins TRBV7-9 to TRBJ2-1, with D possibly being TRBD1 (5 bases). Trimming took off 1 base at V and 7 bases at J, with 11 bases between the two ends. The CDR3 loop spans 14 amino acids. Germline V gives CDR1 SEHNR, CDR2 FQNEAQ (reference sequence).

The chain joins TRBV3-1 to TRBJ2-4; D call uncertain. This CDR3 has 15 residues. V lost 0 bases and J lost 7, with 13 bases in between. The germline V gene has CDR1 LGHDT and CDR2 YNNKEL (reference sequence). CDR3 sequence (DNA): TGTGCCAGCAGCCAAGATACGGGTATGTGGAACATTCAGTACTTC. Amino acid sequence: CASSQDTGMWNIQYF.

The chain employs TRBV29-1 and TRBJ2-3; the D is unclear. The CDR3 contains 12 residues. The germline gives CDR1 SQVTM, CDR2 ANQGSEA. Trimming shortened V by 6 bases and J by 6 bases, and 13 bases separated the two germline ends. The CDR3 DNA follows: TGCAGCGTCCAAGAGACCGGGGATACGCAGTATTTT. The encoded protein is CSVQETGDTQYF.

The V and J genes are TRBV12-3 or TRBV12-4 and TRBJ2-1; 8 bases are a match to TRBD1. The CDR3 consists of 15 residues. J gave up 9 bases and V 6 bases, and 13 bases lay outside the gene matches. The CDR3 here is CASSSTQGAHGEQFF. The CDR3 bases are TGTGCCAGCAGCTCAACCCAGGGGGCGCACGGTGAGCAGTTCTTC.

This clonotype was picked up a small number of times. The V call is TRBV7-9, the J call TRBJ2-7; D uncertain. The germline V and J ends were trimmed by 5 bases and 0 bases, with 11 bases remaining between them. The length of the CDR3 is 14 residues. Looked up from germline, CDR1 is SEHNR and CDR2 is FQNEAQ (reference sequence). The CDR3 nucleotides are TGTGCCAGCAGCCCCCTGGTGAGCTCCTACGAGCAGTACTTC. Translated, it gives CASSPLVSSYEQYF.

V usage is TRBV20-1 and J usage is TRBJ2-5, with D unclear. The CDR3 is 11 residues long. Trimming took 6 bases from V and 5 from J, leaving 10 bases between them. The germline gives CDR1 DFQATT, CDR2 SNEGSKA (reference sequence). CDR3 coding DNA: TGCAGTGCCTCCCCTGACGAGACCCAGTACTTC. The encoded protein is CSASPDETQYF.

This clonotype has only a few counts. V and J are TRBV29-1 and TRBJ1-2; D is possibly TRBD1 (5 bases). This CDR3 region has 15 residues. V lost 2 bases and J lost 6, with 19 bases in between. Germline CDR1 SQVTM, CDR2 ANQGSEA. Here the CDR3 DNA reads TGCAGCGTTGAAACCCTCGGACACCCGTTGGATGGCTACACCTTC. The encoded protein is CSVETLGHPLDGYTF.

The genes are TRBV6-6 and TRBJ1-2, with 8 bases fitting TRBD1. V trimming: 6 bases; J trimming: 3 bases; junction bases outside the gene matches: 6. The V gene's germline CDR1 is MNHNY and CDR2 SVGAGI (reference sequence). CDR3 length: 14 amino acids. The CDR3 DNA is TGTGCCAGCAGCCAGACAGGGGACGACTATGGCTACACCTTC. It yields the protein CASSQTGDDYGYTF.

The sample holds a few counts of this clonotype. This rearrangement joins TRBV28 to TRBJ2-1; D is possibly TRBD2 (7 bases). The CDR3 runs 15 residues. Germline values: CDR1 MDHEN, CDR2 SYDVKM. V dropped 9 bases and J dropped 4 bases, with 19 bases sitting between them. The CDR3 DNA reads as TGTGCCAGTAGACTCGCGGGGGCCGATTACAATGAGCAGTTCTTC. Translation: CASRLAGADYNEQFF.

This clonotype was seen a few times. CDR3: CASSLSYPGYSYEQYF. In DNA form, the CDR3 reads TGCGCCAGCAGCTTAAGCTACCCCGGGTACTCCTACGAGCAGTACTTC. The chain employs TRBV5-1 and TRBJ2-7; D not resolved. Germline-derived CDR1 and CDR2 are SGHRS and YFSETQ. V dropped 2 bases and J dropped 0 bases, with 15 bases sitting between them. CDR3 length: 16 amino acids.

At least ten counts were recorded for this clonotype. The chain has TRBV7-2 and TRBJ2-3, with D tentatively TRBD1 or TRBD2 (6 bases each). V was cut by 5 bases and J by 9 bases, with 15 bases left in between. Germline values: CDR1 SGHTA, CDR2 FQGNSA. The CDR3 sequence is 13 residues long. The CDR3 loop is CASSDTGGTTQYF. Written as DNA, the CDR3 is TGTGCCAGCAGCGACACTGGGGGGACAACGCAGTATTTT.

Notes on this clonotype: It is unclear where the CDR3 begins or ends on the DNA, so no DNA is shown, and the CDR3 is as TCRdb lists it. The V call is TRBV5-1, the J call TRBJ1-1; the table's D call, TRBD1, has no DNA check behind it. From germline, CDR1 is SGHRS and CDR2 YFSETQ. The CDR3 spans 13 residues, counting both ends. The CDR3 sequence: CASSPAGVPGAFF.

The chain links TRBV30 to TRBJ1-5; D might be TRBD1 (5 bases). Germline CDR1 reads GTSNPN; CDR2 reads SVGIG (reference sequence). The CDR3 extends over 13 amino acids. The V end was cut by 7 bases, the J end by 7 bases, with 17 bases between. The CDR3 DNA sequence: TGTGCCTACAAATCGGGACTGGCCCAGCCCCAGCATTTT. Translated: CAYKSGLAQPQHF.

This rearrangement joins TRBV20-1 to TRBJ1-1; D not resolved. Germline CDR1 is DFQATT and CDR2 is SNEGSKA (reference sequence). V lost 3 bases, J lost 4 bases, and 6 bases lay in between. CDR3 length: 11 amino acids. CDR3 sequence reads: CSARATTEAFF. The CDR3 DNA reads as TGCAGTGCTAGGGCTACCACTGAAGCTTTCTTT.

This clonotype was observed a handful of times. The rearrangement joins TRBV7-2 to TRBJ1-6; D not certain. V lost 4 bases, J lost 3 bases, and 7 bases lay in between. The CDR3 runs to 14 residues. Germline V gene data show CDR1 as SGHTA and CDR2 as FQGNSA. For the CDR3, the DNA is TGTGCCAGCAGCTCCCCAGTCTATAATTCACCCCTCCACTTT. Translated: CASSSPVYNSPLHF.

The rearrangement links TRBV15 to TRBJ2-1; D unresolved. CDR3 length: 17 amino acids. V was trimmed by 0 bases and J by 0 bases, leaving 12 bases between them. From germline, CDR1 is LNHNV and CDR2 YYDKDF (reference sequence). CDR3 DNA: TGTGCCACCAGCAGAGATCTGGCTGTGAGCTCCTACAATGAGCAGTTCTTC. Protein: CATSRDLAVSSYNEQFF.

This clonotype was counted between two and nine times. The V call is TRBV29-1, the J call TRBJ1-2; D not resolved. The CDR3 is made up of 14 amino acids. V shed 0 bases and J shed 4 bases, with 12 bases lying between them. The germline V gene has CDR1 SQVTM and CDR2 ANQGSEA. For the CDR3, the DNA is TGCAGCGTTGAAGAGTATGCAGGACCCTATGGCTACACCTTC. This sequence encodes CSVEEYAGPYGYTF.

The chain combines TRBV20-1 with TRBJ2-3; 7 positions match TRBD2. Germline CDR1 DFQATT, CDR2 SNEGSKA (reference sequence). V shed 0 bases, J shed 6 bases, and the junction held 12 bases outside the gene matches. This CDR3 spans 16 amino acids. Here the CDR3 DNA reads TGCAGTGCTAGAGATGGGGGACTACCAGGCGCCGATACGCAGTATTTT. This encodes CSARDGGLPGADTQYF.

The chain links TRBV3-1 to TRBJ2-7; TRBD2 is a possible D gene (6 bases). Trimming shortened V by 6 bases and J by 5 bases, and 17 bases separated the two germline ends. This CDR3 has 14 amino acids. Germline CDR1 LGHDT, CDR2 YNNKEL (reference sequence). The CDR3 reads CASSRRDWRDEQYF. In DNA form, the CDR3 reads TGTGCCAGCAGTCGCCGGGACTGGCGAGACGAGCAGTACTTC.